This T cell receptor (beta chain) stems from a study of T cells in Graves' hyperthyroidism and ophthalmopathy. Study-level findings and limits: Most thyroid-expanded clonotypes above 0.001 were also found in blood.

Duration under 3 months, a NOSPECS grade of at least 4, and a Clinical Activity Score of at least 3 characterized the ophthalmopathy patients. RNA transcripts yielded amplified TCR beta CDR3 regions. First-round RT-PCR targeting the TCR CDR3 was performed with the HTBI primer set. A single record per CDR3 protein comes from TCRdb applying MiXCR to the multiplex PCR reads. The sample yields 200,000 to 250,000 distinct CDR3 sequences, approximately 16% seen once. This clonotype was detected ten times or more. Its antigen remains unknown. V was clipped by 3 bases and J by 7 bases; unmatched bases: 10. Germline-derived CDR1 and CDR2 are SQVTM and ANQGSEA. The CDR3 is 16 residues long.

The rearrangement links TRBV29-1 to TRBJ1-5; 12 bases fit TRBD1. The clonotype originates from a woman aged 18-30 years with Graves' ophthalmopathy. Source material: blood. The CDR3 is CSVEDVGQGAGQPQHF. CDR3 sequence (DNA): TGCAGCGTTGAGGATGTGGGACAGGGGGCGGGACAGCCCCAGCATTTT.